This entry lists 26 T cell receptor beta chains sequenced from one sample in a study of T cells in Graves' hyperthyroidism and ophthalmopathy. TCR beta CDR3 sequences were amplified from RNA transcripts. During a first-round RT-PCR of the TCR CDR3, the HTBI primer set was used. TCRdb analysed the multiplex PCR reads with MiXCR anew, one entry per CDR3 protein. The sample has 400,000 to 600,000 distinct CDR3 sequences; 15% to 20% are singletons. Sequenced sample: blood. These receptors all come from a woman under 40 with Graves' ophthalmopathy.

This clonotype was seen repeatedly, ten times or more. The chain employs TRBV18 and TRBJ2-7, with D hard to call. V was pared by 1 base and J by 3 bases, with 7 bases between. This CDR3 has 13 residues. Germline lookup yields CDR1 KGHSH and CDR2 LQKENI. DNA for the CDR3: TGTGCCAGCTCACCACGACTGTACTACGAGCAGTACTTC. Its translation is CASSPRLYYEQYF.

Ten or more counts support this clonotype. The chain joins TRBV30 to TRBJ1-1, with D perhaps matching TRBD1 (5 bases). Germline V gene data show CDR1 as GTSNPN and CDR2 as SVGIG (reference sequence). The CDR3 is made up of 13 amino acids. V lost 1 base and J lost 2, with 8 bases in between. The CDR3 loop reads CAWSGQINTEAFF. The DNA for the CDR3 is TGTGCCTGGAGTGGACAGATAAACACTGAAGCTTTCTTT. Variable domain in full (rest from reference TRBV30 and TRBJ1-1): SQTIHQWPATLVQPVGSPLSLECTVEGTSNPNLYWYRQAAGRGLQLLFYSVGIGQISSEVPQNLSASRPQDRQFILSSKKLLLSDSGFYLCAWSGQINTEAFFGQGTRLTVV.

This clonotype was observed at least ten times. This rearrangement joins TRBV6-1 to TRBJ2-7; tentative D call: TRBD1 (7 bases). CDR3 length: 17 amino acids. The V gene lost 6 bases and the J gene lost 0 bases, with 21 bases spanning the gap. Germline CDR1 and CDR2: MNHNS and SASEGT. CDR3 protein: CASRRDTTGSGSYEQYF. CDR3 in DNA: TGTGCCAGCAGGCGGGACACGACAGGGTCGGGCTCCTACGAGCAGTACTTC.

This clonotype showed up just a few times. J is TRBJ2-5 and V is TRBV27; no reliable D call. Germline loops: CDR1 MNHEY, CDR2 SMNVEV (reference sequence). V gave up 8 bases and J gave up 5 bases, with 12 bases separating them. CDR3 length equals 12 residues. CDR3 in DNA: TGTGCCAGCGGACCGAAAGGGGAGACCCAGTACTTC. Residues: CASGPKGETQYF.

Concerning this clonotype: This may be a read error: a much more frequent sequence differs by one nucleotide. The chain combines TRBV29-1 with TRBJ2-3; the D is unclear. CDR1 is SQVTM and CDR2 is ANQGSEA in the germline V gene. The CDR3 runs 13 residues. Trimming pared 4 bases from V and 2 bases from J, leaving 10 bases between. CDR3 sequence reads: CSVGGTATDTQYF. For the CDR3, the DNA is TGCAGCGTTGGTGGTACAGCCACAGATACGCAGTATTTT.

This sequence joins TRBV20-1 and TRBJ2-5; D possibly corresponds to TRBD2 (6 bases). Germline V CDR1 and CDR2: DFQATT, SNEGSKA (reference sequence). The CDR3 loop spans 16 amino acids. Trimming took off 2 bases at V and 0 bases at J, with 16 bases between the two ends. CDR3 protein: CSARPTRDSDQETQYF. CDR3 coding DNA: TGCAGTGCTAGACCTACCCGGGACTCAGACCAAGAGACCCAGTACTTC.

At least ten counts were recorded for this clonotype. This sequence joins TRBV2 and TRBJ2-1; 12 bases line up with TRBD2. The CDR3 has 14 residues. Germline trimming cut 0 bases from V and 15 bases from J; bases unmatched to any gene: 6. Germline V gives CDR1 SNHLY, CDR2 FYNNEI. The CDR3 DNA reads TGTGCCAGCAGTGAAGCGACTAGCGGGAGTCCTCGGTTCTTC. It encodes CASSEATSGSPRFF.

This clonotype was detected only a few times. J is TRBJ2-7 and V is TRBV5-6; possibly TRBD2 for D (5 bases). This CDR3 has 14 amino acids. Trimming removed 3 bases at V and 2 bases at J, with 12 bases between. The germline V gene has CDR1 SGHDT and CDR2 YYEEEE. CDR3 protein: CASSWERHTYEQYF. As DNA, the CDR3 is TGTGCCAGCAGCTGGGAGAGACACACCTACGAGCAGTACTTC.

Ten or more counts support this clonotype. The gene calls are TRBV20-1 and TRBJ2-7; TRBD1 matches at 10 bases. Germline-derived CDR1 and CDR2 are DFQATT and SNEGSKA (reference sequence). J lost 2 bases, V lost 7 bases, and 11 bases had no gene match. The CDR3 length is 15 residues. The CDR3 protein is CSGQGASSGPYEQYF. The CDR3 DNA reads TGCAGTGGACAGGGGGCGTCTAGCGGGCCCTACGAGCAGTACTTC.

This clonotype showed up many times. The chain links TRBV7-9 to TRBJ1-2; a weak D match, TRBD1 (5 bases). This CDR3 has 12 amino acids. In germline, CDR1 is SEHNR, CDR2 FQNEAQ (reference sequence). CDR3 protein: CATRRGNYGYTF. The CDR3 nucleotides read TGTGCGACACGGAGGGGAAACTATGGCTACACCTTC.

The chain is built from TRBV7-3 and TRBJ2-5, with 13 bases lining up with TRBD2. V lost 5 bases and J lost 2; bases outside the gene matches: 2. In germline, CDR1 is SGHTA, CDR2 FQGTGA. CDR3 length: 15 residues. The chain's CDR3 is CASSILAGGQETQYF. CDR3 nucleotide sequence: TGTGCCAGCAGCATACTAGCGGGAGGGCAAGAGACCCAGTACTTC.

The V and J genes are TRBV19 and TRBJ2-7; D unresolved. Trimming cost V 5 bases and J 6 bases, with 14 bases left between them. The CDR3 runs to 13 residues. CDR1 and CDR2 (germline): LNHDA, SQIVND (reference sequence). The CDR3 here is CASSQWIVGEQYF. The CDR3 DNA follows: TGTGCCAGTAGTCAGTGGATCGTCGGCGAGCAGTACTTC.

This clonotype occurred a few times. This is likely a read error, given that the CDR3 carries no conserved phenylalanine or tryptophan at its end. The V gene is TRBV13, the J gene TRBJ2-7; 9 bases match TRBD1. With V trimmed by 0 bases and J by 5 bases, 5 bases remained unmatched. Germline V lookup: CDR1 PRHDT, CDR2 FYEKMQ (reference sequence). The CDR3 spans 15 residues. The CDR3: CASSLGQDRGHEQYL. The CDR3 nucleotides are TGTGCCAGCAGCTTAGGCCAGGACAGGGGCCACGAGCAGTACCTC.

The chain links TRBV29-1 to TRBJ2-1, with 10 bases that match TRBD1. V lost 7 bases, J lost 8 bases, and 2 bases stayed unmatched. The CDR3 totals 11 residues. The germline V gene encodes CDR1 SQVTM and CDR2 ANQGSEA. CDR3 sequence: CSGGTGDEQFF. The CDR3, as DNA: TGCAGCGGCGGGACAGGGGATGAGCAGTTCTTC.

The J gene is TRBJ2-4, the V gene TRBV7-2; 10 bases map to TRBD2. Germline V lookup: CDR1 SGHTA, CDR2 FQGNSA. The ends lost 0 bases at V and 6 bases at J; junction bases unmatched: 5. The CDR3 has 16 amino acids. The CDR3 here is CASSLASSGRGNIQYF. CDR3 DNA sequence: TGTGCCAGCAGCTTAGCGAGCAGCGGGAGGGGAAACATTCAGTACTTC.

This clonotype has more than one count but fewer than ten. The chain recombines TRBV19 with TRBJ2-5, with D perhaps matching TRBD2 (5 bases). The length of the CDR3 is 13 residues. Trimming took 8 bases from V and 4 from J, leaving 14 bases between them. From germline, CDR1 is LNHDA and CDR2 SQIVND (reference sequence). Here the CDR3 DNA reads TGTGCCAGTTCACAGCGGCAAATAGAGACCCAGTACTTC. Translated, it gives CASSQRQIETQYF.

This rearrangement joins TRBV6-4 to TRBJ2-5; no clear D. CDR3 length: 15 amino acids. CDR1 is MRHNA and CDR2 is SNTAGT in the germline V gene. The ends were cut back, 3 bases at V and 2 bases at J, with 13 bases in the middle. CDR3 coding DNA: TGTGCCAGCAGTGATGGGCCAGGTGAACAAGAGACCCAGTACTTC. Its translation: CASSDGPGEQETQYF.

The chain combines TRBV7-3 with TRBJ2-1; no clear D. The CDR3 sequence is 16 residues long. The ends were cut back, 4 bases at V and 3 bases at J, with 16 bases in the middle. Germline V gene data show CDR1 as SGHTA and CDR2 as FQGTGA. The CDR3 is CASSSLGWTDYNEQFF. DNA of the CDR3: TGTGCCAGCAGCTCCCTCGGCTGGACGGACTACAATGAGCAGTTCTTC. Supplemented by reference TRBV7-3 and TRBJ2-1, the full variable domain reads GAGVSQTPSNKVTEKGKYVELRCDPISGHTALYWYRQSLGQGPEFLIYFQGTGAADDSGLPNDRFFAVRPEGSVSTLKIQRTERGDSAVYLCASSSLGWTDYNEQFFGPGTRLTVL.

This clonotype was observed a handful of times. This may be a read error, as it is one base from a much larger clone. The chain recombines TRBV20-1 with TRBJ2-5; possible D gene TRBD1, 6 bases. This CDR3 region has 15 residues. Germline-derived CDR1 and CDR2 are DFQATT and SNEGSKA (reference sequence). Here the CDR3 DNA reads TGCAATGCTGGACCCTGGGACAAATCCCAAGAGACCCAGTACTTC. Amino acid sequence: CNAGPWDKSQETQYF.

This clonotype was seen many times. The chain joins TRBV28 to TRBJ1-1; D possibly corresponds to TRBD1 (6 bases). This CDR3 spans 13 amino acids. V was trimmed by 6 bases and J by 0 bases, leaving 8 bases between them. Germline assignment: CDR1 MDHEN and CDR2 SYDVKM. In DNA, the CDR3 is TGTGCCAGCAGAAGGGACATGAACACTGAAGCTTTCTTT. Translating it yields CASRRDMNTEAFF.

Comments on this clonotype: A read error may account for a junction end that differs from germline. In DNA form, the CDR3 reads TGTGCCAGCTCACCCGAGTCCTTTACTAATGGAAAACTGTTTTTT. Translated: CASSPESFTNGKLFF. This chain connects TRBV18 to TRBJ1-4, with D unclear. Germline V gene sequence: CDR1 KGHSH, CDR2 LQKENI. The CDR3 loop spans 15 amino acids.

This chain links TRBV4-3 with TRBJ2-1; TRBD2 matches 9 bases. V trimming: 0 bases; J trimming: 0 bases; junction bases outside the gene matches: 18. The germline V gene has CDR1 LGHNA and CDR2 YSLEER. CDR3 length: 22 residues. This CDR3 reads CASSQDNFLGSGSPSSYNEQFF. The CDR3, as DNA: TGCGCCAGCAGCCAAGATAACTTCCTAGGTAGCGGGAGCCCGAGCTCCTACAATGAGCAGTTCTTC.

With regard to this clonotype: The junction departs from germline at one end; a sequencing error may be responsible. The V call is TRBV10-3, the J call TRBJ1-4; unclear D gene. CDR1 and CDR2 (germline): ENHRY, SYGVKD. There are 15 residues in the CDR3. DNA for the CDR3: TGTGCCACCAGTCGACCGGGAGCTAGCAATGAAAAACTGTTTTTT. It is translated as CATSRPGASNEKLFF.

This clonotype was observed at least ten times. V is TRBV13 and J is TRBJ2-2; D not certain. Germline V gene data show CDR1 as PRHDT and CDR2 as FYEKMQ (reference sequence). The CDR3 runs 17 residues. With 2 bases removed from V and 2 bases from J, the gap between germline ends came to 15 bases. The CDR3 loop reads CASSLSPSRGNTGELFF. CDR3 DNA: TGTGCCAGCAGCTTATCCCCGAGTAGAGGTAACACCGGGGAGCTGTTTTTT.

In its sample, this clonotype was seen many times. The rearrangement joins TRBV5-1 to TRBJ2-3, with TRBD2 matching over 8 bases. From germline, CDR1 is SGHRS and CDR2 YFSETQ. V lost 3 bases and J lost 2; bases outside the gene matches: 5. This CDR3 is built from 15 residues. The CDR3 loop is CASSSSGYSTDTQYF. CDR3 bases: TGCGCCAGCAGCTCTAGCGGGTACTCCACAGATACGCAGTATTTT.

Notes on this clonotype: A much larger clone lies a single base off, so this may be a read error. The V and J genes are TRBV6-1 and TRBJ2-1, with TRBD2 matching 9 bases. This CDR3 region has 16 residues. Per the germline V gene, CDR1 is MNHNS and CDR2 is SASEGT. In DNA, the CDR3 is TGTGCCAGCAGTCACACTTTAGCGGGAGTAGAAAATGAGCGGTTCTTC. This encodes CASSHTLAGVENERFF.